These T cell receptor beta chains were read from a single sample in a study of T-cell reconstitution after alpha-beta-depleted transplantation in children. A single record per CDR3 protein comes from TCRdb applying MiXCR to the PCR reads. This table has approximately 15,000 distinct CDR3 sequences, just over 5% appearing once. The sequencing used PBMCs, collected before TCRalphabeta/CD19-depleted stem cell transplant. The source of these receptors is a boy under 18 with acute lymphoblastic leukemia, due to receive a stem cell transplant. Each CDR3 is given with its conserved first and last residue. D genes are given only for firm matches. Sizes are listed as once, few, many or a size class.

>-|TRBJ2-5|many|17|TRBV6-1
TGTGCCAGCAGTGACAAATCCCCGCTCGCCGTTCAAGAGACCCAGTACTTC
CASSDKSPLAVQETQYF
>-|TRBJ1-1|many|13|TRBV4-1
TGCGCCAGCAGCCAAGCAGATAACACTGAAGCTTTCTTT
CASSQADNTEAFF
>TRBD2|TRBJ2-5|many|16|TRBV4-3
TGCGCCAGCAGCCAGAATAGCGGGGCTTTCCAAGAGACCCAGTACTTC
CASSQNSGAFQETQYF
>-|TRBJ1-2|many|14|TRBV12-5
TGTGCTAGTGGTTTGGGAAACGGGGGGTTTGGCTACACCTTC
CASGLGNGGFGYTF
>-|TRBJ2-7|many|12|TRBV3-1
TGTGCCAGCAGCCAAGTCTGGGCCGAGCAGTACTTC
CASSQVWAEQYF
>TRBD1|TRBJ1-2|many|14|TRBV7-2
TGTGCCAGCAGCAAGCCGGGACAGGGCTATGGCTACACCTTC
CASSKPGQGYGYTF
>TRBD1|TRBJ2-2|large|14|TRBV4-1
TGCGCCACCGCCGGGACAGGGATTACCGGGGAGCTGTTTTTT
CATAGTGITGELFF
>-|TRBJ2-3|many|15|TRBV4-3
TGCGCCAGCAGCCAAGAGCCCACTAGCACAGATACGCAGTATTTT
CASSQEPTSTDTQYF
>-|TRBJ1-5|many|12|TRBV6-6
TGTGCCAGCAGTCTTCTGAATCAGCCCCAGCATTTT
CASSLLNQPQHF
>TRBD1|TRBJ2-7|many|15|TRBV5-1
TGCGCCAGCAGCTTTCGGACAGGGCACTCCTACGAGCAGTACTTC
CASSFRTGHSYEQYF
>TRBD2|TRBJ2-5|many|18|TRBV7-8
TGTGCCAGCAGCACCCGGACTAGCGGGAGAGGGGTCGGAGAGACCCAGTACTTC
CASSTRTSGRGVGETQYF
>-|TRBJ2-1|many|14|TRBV12-3/TRBV12-4
TGTGCCAGCAGATTGAGGGAGATCGTGGATGAGCAGTTCTTC
CASRLREIVDEQFF
>TRBD2|TRBJ2-7|few|13|TRBV30
TGTGCTTGTAGCCTAGGACTAGCGGTTCCCCCGTACTTC
CACSLGLAVPPYF